The clone carrying this TCR beta chain was recorded a few times. The data originate from a study of human T cells and chemical hapten exposure. TCRdb re-called the RACE reads with MiXCR, one entry per CDR3 protein. The repertoire holds approximately 100,000 distinct CDR3 sequences, roughly a tenth seen once, with about 3.4% in the top ten. Specified time point: patch test 2, 6 weeks after DPC sensitization. Described treatment: therapeutic diphenylcyclopropenone sensitization with weekly scalp DPC. Alopecia patients deemed DPC-suitable, aged 18 to 70, excluding pregnancy. V gave up 4 bases and J gave up 1 base, with 20 bases separating them. CDR1 is SNHLY, CDR2 FYNNEI, per germline. This CDR3 contains 18 residues.

The TCR originated in a woman aged 35 to 49 with alopecia areata. Some clones in this sample may be carry-over from other donors' samples. The specimen comprised whole blood, sampled in connection with sensitization to the hapten diphenylcyclopropenone (DPC). This chain connects TRBV2 to TRBJ2-1; D perhaps matches TRBD2 (5 bases). CDR3 amino acids: CASSGDLPGSWSYNEQFF. The CDR3 DNA reads TGTGCCAGCAGTGGGGATCTACCGGGGAGTTGGTCCTACAATGAGCAGTTCTTC.